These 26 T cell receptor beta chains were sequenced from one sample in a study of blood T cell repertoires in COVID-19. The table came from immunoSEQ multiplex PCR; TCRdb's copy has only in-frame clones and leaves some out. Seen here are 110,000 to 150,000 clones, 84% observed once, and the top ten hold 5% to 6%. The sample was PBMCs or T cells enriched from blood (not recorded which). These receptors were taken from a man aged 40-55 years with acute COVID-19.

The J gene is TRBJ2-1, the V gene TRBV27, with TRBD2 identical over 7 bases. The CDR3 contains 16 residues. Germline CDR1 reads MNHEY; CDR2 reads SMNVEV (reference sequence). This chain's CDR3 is CATHFSGNPSYNEQFF. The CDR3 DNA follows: TGTGCTACGCATTTCAGCGGGAATCCCTCCTACAATGAGCAGTTCTTC.

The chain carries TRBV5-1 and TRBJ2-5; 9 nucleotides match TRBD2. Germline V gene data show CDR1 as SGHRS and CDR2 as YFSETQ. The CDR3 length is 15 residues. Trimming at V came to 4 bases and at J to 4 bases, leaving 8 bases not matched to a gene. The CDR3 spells CASSEREAFGETQYF. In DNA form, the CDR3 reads TGCGCCAGCAGCGAGCGGGAGGCCTTCGGAGAGACCCAGTACTTC.

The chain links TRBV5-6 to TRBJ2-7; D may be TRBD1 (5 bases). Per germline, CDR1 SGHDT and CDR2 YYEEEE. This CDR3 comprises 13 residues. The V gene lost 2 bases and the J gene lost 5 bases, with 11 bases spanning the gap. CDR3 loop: CASSLSRGNEQYF. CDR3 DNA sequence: TGTGCCAGCAGCTTAAGTAGGGGCAACGAGCAGTACTTC.

CDR3 bases: TGTGCCAGCAGACAGACTAGCAATCAGCCCCAGCATTTT. Encoded protein: CASRQTSNQPQHF. The chain combines TRBV27 with TRBJ1-5; the D is unclear. V was shortened by 6 bases and J by 0 bases, with 6 bases between the two germline ends. CDR3 size: 13 residues. Germline lookup yields CDR1 MNHEY and CDR2 SMNVEV (reference sequence).

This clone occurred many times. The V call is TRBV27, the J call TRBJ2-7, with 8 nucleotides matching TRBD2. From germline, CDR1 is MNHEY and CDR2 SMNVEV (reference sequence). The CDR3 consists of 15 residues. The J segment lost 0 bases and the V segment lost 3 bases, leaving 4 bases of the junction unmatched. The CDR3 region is CASSFTSGSSYEQYF. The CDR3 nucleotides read TGTGCCAGCAGTTTCACAAGCGGGAGCTCCTACGAGCAGTACTTC.

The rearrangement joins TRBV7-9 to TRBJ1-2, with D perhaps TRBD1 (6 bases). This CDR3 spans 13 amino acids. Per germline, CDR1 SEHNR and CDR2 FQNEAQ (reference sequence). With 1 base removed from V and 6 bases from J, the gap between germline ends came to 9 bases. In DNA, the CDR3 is TGTGCCAGCAGCTTAGGGACAGTGAATGGCTACACCTTC. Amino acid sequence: CASSLGTVNGYTF.

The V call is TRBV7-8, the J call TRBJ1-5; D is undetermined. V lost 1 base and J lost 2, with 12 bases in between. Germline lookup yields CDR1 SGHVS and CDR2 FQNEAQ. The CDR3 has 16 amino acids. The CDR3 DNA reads TGTGCCAGCAGCTTAGTAGGCGGAGTCGGCAATCAGCCCCAGCATTTT. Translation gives CASSLVGGVGNQPQHF.

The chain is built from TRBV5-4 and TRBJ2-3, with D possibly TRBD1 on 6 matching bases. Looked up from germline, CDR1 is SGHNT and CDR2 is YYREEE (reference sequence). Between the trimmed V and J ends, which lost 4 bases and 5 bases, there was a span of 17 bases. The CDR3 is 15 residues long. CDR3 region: CASSRPGNREDTQYF. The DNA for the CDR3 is TGTGCCAGCAGCCGCCCCGGGAACAGGGAAGATACGCAGTATTTT. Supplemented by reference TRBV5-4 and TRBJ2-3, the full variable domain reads ETGVTQSPTHLIKTRGQQVTLRCSSQSGHNTVSWYQQALGQGPQFIFQYYREEENGRGNFPPRFSGLQFPNYSSELNVNALELDDSALYLCASSRPGNREDTQYFGPGTRLTVL.

Here the CDR3 reads CASSFPGTGDFYGYTF. CDR3 in DNA: TGCGCCAGCAGCTTCCCCGGGACAGGGGATTTTTATGGCTACACCTTC. The gene calls are TRBV5-1 and TRBJ1-2; 10 bases match TRBD1. From germline, CDR1 is SGHRS and CDR2 YFSETQ. The junction had 9 bases not matched to a gene; V was cut back by 2 bases and J by 5 bases. This CDR3 is built from 16 residues.

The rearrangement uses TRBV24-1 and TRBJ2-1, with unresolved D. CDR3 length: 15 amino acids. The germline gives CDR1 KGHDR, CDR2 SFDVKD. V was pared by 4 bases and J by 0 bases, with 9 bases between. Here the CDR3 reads CATSDPESSYNEQFF. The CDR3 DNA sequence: TGTGCCACCAGTGACCCAGAAAGCTCCTACAATGAGCAGTTCTTC.

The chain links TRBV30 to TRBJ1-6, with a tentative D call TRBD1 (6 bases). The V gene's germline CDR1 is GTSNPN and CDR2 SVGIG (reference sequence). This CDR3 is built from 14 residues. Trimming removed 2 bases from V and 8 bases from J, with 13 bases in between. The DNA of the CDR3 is TGTGCCTGGAGTCAGGGGCCTGGGGATTCACCCCTCCACTTT. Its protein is CAWSQGPGDSPLHF.

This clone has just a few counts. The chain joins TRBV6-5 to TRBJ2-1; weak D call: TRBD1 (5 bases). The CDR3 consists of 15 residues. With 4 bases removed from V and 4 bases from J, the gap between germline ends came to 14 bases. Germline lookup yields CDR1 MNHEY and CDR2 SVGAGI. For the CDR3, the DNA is TGTGCCAGCAGTTCAGGGAATGATTTTTACAATGAGCAGTTCTTC. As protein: CASSSGNDFYNEQFF.

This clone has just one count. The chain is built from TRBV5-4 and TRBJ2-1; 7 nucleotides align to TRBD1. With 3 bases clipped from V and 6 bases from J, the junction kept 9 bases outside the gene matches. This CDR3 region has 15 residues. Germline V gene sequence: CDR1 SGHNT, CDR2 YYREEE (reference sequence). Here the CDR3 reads CASSSRGTVANEQFF. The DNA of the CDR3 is TGTGCCAGCAGCTCCAGGGGGACAGTAGCCAATGAGCAGTTCTTC.

CDR3 sequence reads: CSVGDRVYGYTF. For the CDR3, the DNA is TGCAGCGTTGGGGACAGGGTCTATGGCTACACCTTC. The chain employs TRBV29-1 and TRBJ1-2, with 9 bases fitting TRBD1. Germline trimming cut 4 bases from V and 4 bases from J; bases unmatched to any gene: 1. The length of the CDR3 is 12 residues. Germline V gene sequence: CDR1 SQVTM, CDR2 ANQGSEA.

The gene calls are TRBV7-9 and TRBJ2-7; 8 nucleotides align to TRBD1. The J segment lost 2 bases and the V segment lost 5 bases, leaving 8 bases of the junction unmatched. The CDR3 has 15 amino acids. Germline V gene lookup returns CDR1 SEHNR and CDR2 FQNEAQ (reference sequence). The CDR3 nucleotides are TGTGCCAGCAGCCTTCTGACAGGGGCCCCCTACGAGCAGTACTTC. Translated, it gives CASSLLTGAPYEQYF. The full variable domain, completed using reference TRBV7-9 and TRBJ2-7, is DTGVSQNPRHKITKRGQNVTFRCDPISEHNRLYWYRQTLGQGPEFLTYFQNEAQLEKSRLLSDRFSAERPKGSFSTLEIQRTEQGDSAMYLCASSLLTGAPYEQYFGPGTRLTVT.

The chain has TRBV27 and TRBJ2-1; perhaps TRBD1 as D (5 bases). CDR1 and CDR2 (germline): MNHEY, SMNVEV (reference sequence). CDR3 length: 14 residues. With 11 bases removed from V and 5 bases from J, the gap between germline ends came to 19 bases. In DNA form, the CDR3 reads TGTGCCGCCGCCCAGACAGATTCTAACAATGAGCAGTTCTTC. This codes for CAAAQTDSNNEQFF.

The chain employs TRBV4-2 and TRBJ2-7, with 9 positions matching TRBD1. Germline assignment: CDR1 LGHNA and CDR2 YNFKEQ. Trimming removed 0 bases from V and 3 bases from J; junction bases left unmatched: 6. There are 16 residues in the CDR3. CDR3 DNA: TGTGCCAGCAGCCAAGATAGACAGGGGGAAATCTACGAGCAGTACTTC. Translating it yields CASSQDRQGEIYEQYF.

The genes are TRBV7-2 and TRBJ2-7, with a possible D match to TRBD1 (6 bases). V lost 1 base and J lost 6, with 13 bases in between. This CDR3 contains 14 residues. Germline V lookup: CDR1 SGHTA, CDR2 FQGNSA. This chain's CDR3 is CASSLGGHSPEQYF. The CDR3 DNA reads TGTGCCAGCAGCTTAGGGGGGCATTCCCCCGAGCAGTACTTC.

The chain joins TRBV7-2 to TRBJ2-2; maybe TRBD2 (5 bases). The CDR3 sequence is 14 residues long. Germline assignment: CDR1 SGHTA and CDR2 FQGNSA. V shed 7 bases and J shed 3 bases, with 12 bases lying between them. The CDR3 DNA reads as TGTGCCAGCACCGTCGGGGATCACACCGGGGAGCTGTTTTTT. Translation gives CASTVGDHTGELFF. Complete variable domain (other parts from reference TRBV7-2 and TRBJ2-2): GAGVSQSPSNKVTEKGKDVELRCDPISGHTALYWYRQSLGQGLEFLIYFQGNSAPDKSGLPSDRFSAERTGGSVSTLTIQRTQQEDSAVYLCASTVGDHTGELFFGEGSRLTVL.

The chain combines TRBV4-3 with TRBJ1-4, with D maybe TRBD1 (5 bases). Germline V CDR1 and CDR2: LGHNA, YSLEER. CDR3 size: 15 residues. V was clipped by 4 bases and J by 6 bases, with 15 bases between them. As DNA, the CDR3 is TGCGCCAGCAGCCGTACGCCCCGGGGGGATGAAAAACTGTTTTTT. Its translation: CASSRTPRGDEKLFF.

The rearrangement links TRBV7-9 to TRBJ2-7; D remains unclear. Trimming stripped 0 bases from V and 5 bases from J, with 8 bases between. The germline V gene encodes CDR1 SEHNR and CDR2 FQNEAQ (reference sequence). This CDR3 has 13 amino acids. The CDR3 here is CASSLAVADEQYF. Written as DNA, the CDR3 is TGTGCCAGCAGCTTAGCGGTGGCCGACGAGCAGTACTTC.

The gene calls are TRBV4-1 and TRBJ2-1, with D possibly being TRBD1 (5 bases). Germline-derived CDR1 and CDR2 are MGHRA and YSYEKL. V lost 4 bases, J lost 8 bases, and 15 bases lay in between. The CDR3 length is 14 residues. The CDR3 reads CASSPREAFDEQFF. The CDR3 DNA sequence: TGCGCCAGCAGCCCCAGGGAAGCGTTCGATGAGCAGTTCTTC.

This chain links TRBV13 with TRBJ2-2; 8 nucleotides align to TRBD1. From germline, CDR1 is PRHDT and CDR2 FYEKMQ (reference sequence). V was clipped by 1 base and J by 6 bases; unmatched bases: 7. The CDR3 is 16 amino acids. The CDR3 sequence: CASSLEGQARSGELFF. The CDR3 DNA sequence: TGTGCCAGCAGCTTAGAGGGACAGGCCAGGTCCGGGGAGCTGTTTTTT.

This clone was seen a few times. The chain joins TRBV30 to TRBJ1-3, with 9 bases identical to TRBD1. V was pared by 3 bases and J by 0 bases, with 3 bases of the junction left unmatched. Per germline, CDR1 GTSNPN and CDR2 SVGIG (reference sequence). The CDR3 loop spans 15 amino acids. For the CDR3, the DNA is TGTGCCTGGAGAACAGGGGGCAACTCTGGAAACACCATATATTTT. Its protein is CAWRTGGNSGNTIYF.

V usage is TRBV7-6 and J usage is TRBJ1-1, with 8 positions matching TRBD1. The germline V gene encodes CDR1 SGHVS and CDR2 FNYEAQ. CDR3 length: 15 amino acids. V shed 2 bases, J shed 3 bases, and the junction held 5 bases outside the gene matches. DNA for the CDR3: TGTGCCAGCAGCTTAAGGGCCAGGGGGCACACTGAAGCTTTCTTT. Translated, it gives CASSLRARGHTEAFF.

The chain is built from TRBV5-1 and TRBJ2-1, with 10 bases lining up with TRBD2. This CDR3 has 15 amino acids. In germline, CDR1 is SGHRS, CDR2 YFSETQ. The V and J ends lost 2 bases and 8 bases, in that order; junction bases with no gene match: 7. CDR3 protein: CASSFTSGIGDEQFF. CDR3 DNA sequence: TGCGCCAGCAGCTTTACTAGCGGGATTGGGGATGAGCAGTTCTTC.